Detailed here is one T cell receptor (beta chain). Regarding time point: week 3, after first cycle of checkpoint inhibitor. No patient had earlier systemic cancer treatment, concurrent immunosuppressants, or another active cancer. This sample was included in a study of blood T cell dynamics during melanoma immunotherapy. The CDR3 contains 15 residues. V gave up 1 base and J gave up 1 base, with 11 bases separating them. CDR1 is SGHRS and CDR2 is YFSETQ in the germline V gene. A fixed DNA input of 300 to 350 ng was used per bulk PBMC sample. TCRdb's table, derived via immunoSEQ multiplex PCR, lists solely in-frame clones and lacks some. The repertoire has 25,000 to 30,000 clones, around 80% of them found once; the top ten carry 10%.

Material: blood, obtained from a patient treated with checkpoint blockade. The receptor comes from a human donor with melanoma. The chain joins TRBV5-1 to TRBJ1-2; tentative D call: TRBD1 (6 bases). The CDR3 DNA follows: TGCGCCAGCAGCTTGAGGGGGGAGGATAACTATGGCTACACCTTC. It encodes CASSLRGEDNYGYTF.